The source of this T cell receptor beta chain is a study of tumor-infiltrating lymphocytes in primary liver carcinoma. The wider study: Resecting the tumor surgically was how the patients' primary liver carcinoma was treated. The five patients, who were men and women, ranged in age from 30 to 69 years. The study reported T1-T3 N0M0 tumors spanning 4.2 to 10 cm. Notes on the study in general: Bulk, unsorted sampling meant CD4+ and CD8+ repertoires went uncompared.

This clonotype was seen ten or more times. Its antigen is unidentified. Germline V CDR1 and CDR2: LGHNA, YNFKEQ. The CDR3 has 15 amino acids. V was pared by 0 bases and J by 5 bases, with 6 bases of the junction left unmatched. The blood RNA (from unsorted whole blood) was obtained, and germline DNA was also extracted. A primer in the constant region served to generate TCR beta cDNA from about 480 ng of total RNA. Slightly modified ARM-PCR, run as three nested multiplex PCR rounds, produced the TCR beta libraries. PCR rounds one and two used TRBV1-TRBV30 forward primers with a C-beta reverse primer for around 10 cycles each. A single record per CDR3 protein comes from TCRdb applying MiXCR to the multiplex PCR reads. The data contain approximately 300,000 distinct CDR3 sequences, approximately 65% of them singletons.

This TCR came from a man aged 40-49 years with primary liver carcinoma and hepatitis B virus infection. This chain links TRBV4-2 with TRBJ2-7, with TRBD1 matching 8 bases. The material sequenced was peripheral blood. The CDR3 sequence is CASSQDWQGADEQYF. The DNA for the CDR3 is TGTGCCAGCAGCCAAGATTGGCAGGGGGCGGACGAGCAGTACTTC.